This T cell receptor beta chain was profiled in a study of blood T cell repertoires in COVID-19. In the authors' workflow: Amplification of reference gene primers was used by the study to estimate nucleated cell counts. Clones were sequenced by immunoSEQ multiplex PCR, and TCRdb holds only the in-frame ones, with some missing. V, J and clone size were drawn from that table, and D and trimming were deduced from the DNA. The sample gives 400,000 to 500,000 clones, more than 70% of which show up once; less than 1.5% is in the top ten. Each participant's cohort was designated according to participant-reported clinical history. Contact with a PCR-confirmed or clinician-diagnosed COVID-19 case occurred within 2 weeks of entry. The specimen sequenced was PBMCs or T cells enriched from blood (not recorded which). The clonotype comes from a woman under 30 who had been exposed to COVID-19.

In nucleotides, the CDR3 is TGCAGCGTTGAAGATCAGGGGGAAAAACTGTTTTTT. This translates into CSVEDQGEKLFF. J is TRBJ1-4 and V is TRBV29-1, with a weak D call TRBD1 (6 bases). The germline gives CDR1 SQVTM, CDR2 ANQGSEA. V lost 0 bases to trimming and J lost 8 bases, with 7 bases between them. The CDR3 is made up of 12 amino acids.